One and the same sample provided the 15 T cell receptor beta chains below, sequenced in a study of T cell repertoires in cytomegalovirus infection. TCRdb fed the reads into MiXCR, producing one record per CDR3 protein. Here the sample spans approximately 550,000 distinct CDR3 sequences, more than 15% being singletons. The source material was CD8+ T cells from PBMCs. The receptor set was obtained from a human donor in good health (CMV status not recorded). Some clones in this sample may be carry-over from other donors' samples.

Only a few counts were recorded for this clonotype. This rearrangement joins TRBV5-1 to TRBJ1-1; no firm D call. This CDR3 has 15 residues. The V gene's germline CDR1 is SGHRS and CDR2 YFSETQ. V gave up 2 bases and J gave up 0 bases, with 11 bases separating them. DNA for the CDR3: TGCGCCAGCAGCTTTAAAGACATTATGAACACTGAAGCTTTCTTT. It yields the protein CASSFKDIMNTEAFF.

The J gene is TRBJ2-1, the V gene TRBV11-2; 11 positions agree with TRBD2. The CDR3 loop spans 18 amino acids. CDR1 is SGHAT, CDR2 FQNNGV, per germline. The V and J ends lost 3 bases and 0 bases, in that order; junction bases with no gene match: 7. CDR3 in amino acids: CASSFPTSGTISYNEQFF. For the CDR3, the DNA is TGTGCCAGCAGCTTTCCGACTAGCGGGACTATCTCCTACAATGAGCAGTTCTTC. Supplemented by reference TRBV11-2 and TRBJ2-1, the full variable domain reads EAGVAQSPRYKIIEKRQSVAFWCNPISGHATLYWYQQILGQGPKLLIQFQNNGVVDDSQLPKDRFSAERLKGVDSTLKIQPAKLEDSAVYLCASSFPTSGTISYNEQFFGPGTRLTVL.

This rearrangement joins TRBV14 to TRBJ2-7; possible D gene TRBD1, 5 bases. Germline values: CDR1 SGHDN, CDR2 FVKESK. Trimming removed 3 bases from V and 1 base from J, with 7 bases in between. The CDR3 is 13 amino acids. CDR3 sequence reads: CASSHQGSYEQYF. The CDR3 DNA sequence: TGTGCCAGCAGCCACCAGGGTTCCTACGAGCAGTACTTC.

This clonotype was recorded many times. The chain combines TRBV7-8 with TRBJ1-1, with 8 bases fitting TRBD1. The germline V gene has CDR1 SGHVS and CDR2 FQNEAQ. This CDR3 region has 14 residues. With 7 bases clipped from V and 1 base from J, the junction kept 5 bases outside the gene matches. CDR3 sequence: CASIQQGGNTEAFF. DNA for the CDR3: TGTGCCAGCATCCAACAGGGGGGGAACACTGAAGCTTTCTTT.

This clonotype was seen at least ten times. This chain uses TRBV10-3 with TRBJ2-1; D is ambiguous. Germline V gene lookup returns CDR1 ENHRY and CDR2 SYGVKD. V dropped 7 bases and J dropped 3 bases, with 10 bases sitting between them. The CDR3 has 13 amino acids. The CDR3, as DNA: TGTGCCATCACGGAGACCCTCTACAATGAGCAGTTCTTC. The encoded protein is CAITETLYNEQFF.

This chain connects TRBV28 to TRBJ2-3; 7 nucleotides agree with TRBD1. The CDR3 contains 16 residues. J was trimmed by 0 bases and V by 5 bases; bases with no gene match: 8. Per germline, CDR1 MDHEN and CDR2 SYDVKM. The CDR3 loop reads CASSLGQTISTDTQYF. In nucleotides, the CDR3 is TGTGCCAGCAGTCTGGGACAGACCATTAGCACAGATACGCAGTATTTT.

On this clonotype: No DNA is shown, since the ends of the CDR3 on it are uncertain; the CDR3 is the one TCRdb lists. The chain employs TRBV19 and TRBJ1-1. Including both end residues, the CDR3 is 12 amino acids long. The germline V gene has CDR1 LNHDA and CDR2 SQIVND (reference sequence). The CDR3 reads CASTSGITEAFF.

This clonotype was seen only a few times. The J gene is TRBJ2-6, the V gene TRBV27; D gene uncertain. Trimming cost V 6 bases and J 4 bases, with 4 bases left between them. Per germline, CDR1 MNHEY and CDR2 SMNVEV (reference sequence). The CDR3 is 12 residues long. CDR3 sequence (DNA): TGTGCCAGCAGCACAGGGGCCAACGTCCTGACTTTC. Its translation is CASSTGANVLTF.

This clonotype occurred many times. This chain uses TRBV5-4 with TRBJ2-1; 7 bases are shared with TRBD1. Per the germline V gene, CDR1 is SGHNT and CDR2 is YYREEE (reference sequence). The CDR3 sequence is 14 residues long. The V and J ends lost 4 bases and 3 bases, in that order; junction bases with no gene match: 4. In nucleotides, the CDR3 is TGTGCCAGCAGCCCCGGGACAGTCTACAATGAGCAGTTCTTC. Protein sequence: CASSPGTVYNEQFF.

This clonotype was detected a few times. V gene TRBV2 combines with J gene TRBJ2-7; D may be TRBD2 (5 bases). CDR3 length: 13 residues. The V gene lost 3 bases and the J gene lost 3 bases, with 9 bases spanning the gap. The germline V gene has CDR1 SNHLY and CDR2 FYNNEI. The CDR3 coding sequence is TGTGCCAGCAGTGAGGAGGCACACTACGAGCAGTACTTC. It encodes CASSEEAHYEQYF.

The table lists this clonotype with a few counts. The chain links TRBV19 to TRBJ1-2; D call uncertain. The CDR3 contains 11 residues. CDR1 is LNHDA and CDR2 is SQIVND in the germline V gene (reference sequence). V was clipped by 6 bases and J by 8 bases, with 10 bases between them. This chain's CDR3 is CASRAGRGYTF. CDR3 nucleotides: TGTGCCAGTAGAGCAGGAAGGGGCTACACCTTC.

This clonotype was picked up many times. This rearrangement joins TRBV7-9 to TRBJ2-1; 7 bases fit TRBD1. V trimming: 6 bases; J trimming: 2 bases; junction bases outside the gene matches: 13. The germline CDR1 and CDR2 sequences are SEHNR and FQNEAQ (reference sequence). The CDR3 totals 17 residues. The CDR3 coding sequence is TGTGCCAGCAGTACAGGGGCCCTACCGCAGCCCTACAATGAGCAGTTCTTC. It codes for CASSTGALPQPYNEQFF.

This chain connects TRBV12-3 or TRBV12-4 to TRBJ2-3, with TRBD2 as a possible D gene (6 bases). Trimming cost V 4 bases and J 6 bases, with 14 bases left between them. The CDR3 is made up of 14 amino acids. The CDR3 DNA is TGTGCCAGCAGTTCGGGGGAAGTTCGCGATACGCAGTATTTT. Translating it yields CASSSGEVRDTQYF.

This clonotype was observed a handful of times. The V call is TRBV7-3, the J call TRBJ2-7; 8 bases fit TRBD1. V was pared by 1 base and J by 0 bases, with 5 bases of the junction left unmatched. CDR1 is SGHTA and CDR2 is FQGTGA in the germline V gene. The CDR3 length is 16 residues. The CDR3 region has the DNA TGTGCCAGCAGCTTAAGGCCGACAGGGGACTCCTACGAGCAGTACTTC. Translating gives CASSLRPTGDSYEQYF.

V and J are TRBV2 and TRBJ2-7; possible D gene TRBD2, 7 bases. V was pared by 11 bases and J by 5 bases, with 16 bases between. CDR3 length equals 12 residues. Germline V gene lookup returns CDR1 SNHLY and CDR2 FYNNEI. The CDR3 spells CAHAGAHNEQYF. The CDR3 DNA reads TGTGCCCATGCGGGGGCGCATAACGAGCAGTACTTC.